The clone carrying this T cell receptor beta chain was recorded a few times. Its specificity is unknown. One entry per CDR3 protein results from TCRdb running MiXCR on the 5' RACE reads. In the table there are over 550,000 distinct CDR3 sequences, about 7% of which are singletons. The data derive from a study of identical twins. Study-wide results and limits: Within cord blood, abundant beta clonotypes carried fewer insertions, but memory repertoires showed no such trend. Cross-sectional statistical analysis was relied on for the conclusions, without the same donors being followed. Researchers reported weaker excess twin sharing in beta out-of-frame sequences.

The junction had 11 bases not matched to a gene; V was cut back by 3 bases and J by 7 bases. CDR1 is SGDLS and CDR2 is YYNGEE in the germline V gene. The CDR3 runs to 17 residues. In addition, the sample was reused for a study of yellow fever vaccine responses in identical twins.

The chain recombines TRBV9 with TRBJ1-6, with 9 positions matching TRBD1. The TCR originated in a woman aged 18 to 35 in good health. Sequencing was done on a sample of PBMCs. In nucleotides, the CDR3 is TGTGCCAGCAGCGACGAGGGACAGGGCATCGGGAATTCACCCCTCCACTTT. The encoded protein is CASSDEGQGIGNSPLHF.